This is a list of T cell receptor beta chains from one sample in a study of shared clonotypes between healthy human individuals. Repertoires were generated with immunoSEQ multiplex PCR, while TCRdb's copy carries only in-frame clones and drops some. The sample has fewer than 800,000 clones; 92% are singletons. Sequenced material: naive CD8+ T cells sorted from blood. These TCRs come from a man aged 30 to 39 in good health. Both conserved end residues are part of each CDR3. A D gene is named only where the DNA matches it firmly. The size field is filled for only some rows; it gives once, few, many or a size class.

D,V,size,J,length,CDR3,DNA
-,TRBV30,-,TRBJ2-7,11,CAWSVKHEQYF,TGTGCCTGGAGTGTAAAGCACGAGCAGTACTTC
-,TRBV29-1,-,TRBJ2-1,17,CSAEPLGGTSSYNEQFF,TGCAGCGCAGAGCCACTCGGGGGCACCTCCTCCTACAATGAGCAGTTCTTC
-,TRBV19,-,TRBJ2-3,15,CASGVTEGFTDTQYF,TGTGCCAGTGGAGTGACGGAAGGGTTCACAGATACGCAGTATTTT
-,TRBV7-2,-,TRBJ2-2,17,CASSSPRGGENTGELFF,TGTGCCAGCAGCTCCCCGAGAGGCGGGGAGAACACCGGGGAGCTGTTTTTT
TRBD2,TRBV18,-,TRBJ2-1,16,CASSPPSSGRDNEQFF,TGTGCCAGCTCACCACCTTCTAGCGGGAGAGATAATGAGCAGTTCTTC
-,TRBV15,-,TRBJ1-2,13,CATSRWGQIFSLF,TGTGCCACCAGCAGATGGGGACAAATATTTAGTCTCTTC
-,TRBV5-5,-,TRBJ1-1,11,CASTRGGEAFF,TGTGCCAGCACCCGTGGGGGTGAAGCTTTCTTT
-,TRBV19,-,TRBJ1-1,13,CASSSTGNTEAFF,TGTGCCAGTTCATCGACAGGGAACACTGAAGCTTTCTTT
TRBD2,TRBV19,-,TRBJ2-1,15,CASSIQAGPYNEQFF,TGTGCCAGTAGTATCCAAGCGGGACCCTACAATGAGCAGTTCTTC
-,TRBV7-6,once,TRBJ1-4,14,CASSPEGGDEKLFF,TGTGCCAGCAGCCCAGAGGGGGGTGATGAAAAACTGTTTTTT
TRBD1,TRBV7-9,-,TRBJ2-3,15,CASSLVVRGTDTQYF,TGTGCCAGCAGCTTAGTGGTTAGGGGGACAGATACACAGTATTTT
-,TRBV30,-,TRBJ2-7,15,CAWNLDSRGPYEQYF,TGTGCCTGGAATTTGGACAGCCGGGGCCCCTACGAGCAGTACTTC
TRBD2,TRBV10-1,-,TRBJ2-5,15,CASSEASGMEETQYF,TGCGCCAGCAGTGAAGCTAGCGGGATGGAGGAGACCCAGTACTTC
-,TRBV28,-,TRBJ2-6,16,CASMPGIDSGANVLTF,TGTGCCAGCATGCCAGGGATTGACTCTGGGGCCAACGTCCTGACTTTC
-,TRBV25-1,-,TRBJ2-5,13,CASSQRWGETQYF,TGTGCCAGCAGCCAAAGGTGGGGAGAGACCCAGTACTTC
-,TRBV9,-,TRBJ2-4,13,CASSDGTKNIQYF,TGTGCCAGCAGCGACGGGACCAAAAACATTCAGTACTTC
-,TRBV28,-,TRBJ1-1,12,CASSLWGAEAFF,TGTGCCAGCAGTTTATGGGGGGCTGAAGCTTTCTTT
-,TRBV11-3,-,TRBJ2-3,12,CASSYRTDTQYF,TGTGCCAGCAGCTACCGCACAGATACGCAGTATTTT
-,TRBV7-9,-,TRBJ1-2,16,CASSAPDDSTLSGYTF,TGTGCCAGCAGTGCACCCGACGACTCCACCCTTTCTGGCTACACCTTC
TRBD1,TRBV13,-,TRBJ2-1,15,CASSPEGASYNEQFF,TGTGCCAGCAGCCCCGAGGGGGCCTCCTACAATGAGCAGTTCTTC
TRBD2,TRBV30,-,TRBJ2-1,14,CAWSPSGSYNEQFF,TGTGCCTGGAGTCCTAGCGGGTCCTACAATGAGCAGTTCTTC
-,TRBV5-1,-,TRBJ1-4,16,CASSRQEDSRTEKLFF,TGCGCCAGCAGCCGACAGGAAGACTCGCGGACGGAAAAACTGTTTTTT
-,TRBV10-2,-,TRBJ2-5,14,CASSSGGREETQYF,TGCGCCAGCAGCTCCGGGGGGCGCGAAGAGACCCAGTACTTC
-,TRBV7-6,-,TRBJ2-7,14,CASSLRWGTYEQYF,TGTGCCAGCAGCTTGAGGTGGGGCACCTACGAGCAGTACTTC
-,TRBV11-2,-,TRBJ2-1,15,CASSHFRESYNEQFF,TGTGCCAGCAGCCACTTTAGGGAGTCCTACAATGAGCAGTTCTTC
-,TRBV10-3,-,TRBJ2-7,13,CAIGRQATSEQYF,TGTGCCATCGGAAGACAGGCTACGAGCGAGCAGTACTTC
-,TRBV6-1,-,TRBJ2-5,16,CASSEARFGYKETQYF,TGTGCCAGCAGTGAAGCCCGATTTGGGTACAAAGAGACCCAGTACTTC
-,TRBV29-1,-,TRBJ1-1,12,CSALTGAGEAFF,TGCAGCGCCCTCACAGGAGCCGGTGAAGCTTTCTTT
TRBD1,TRBV6-5,-,TRBJ2-7,14,CASSYNDRVREQYF,TGTGCCAGCAGTTACAACGACAGGGTGCGGGAGCAGTACTTC